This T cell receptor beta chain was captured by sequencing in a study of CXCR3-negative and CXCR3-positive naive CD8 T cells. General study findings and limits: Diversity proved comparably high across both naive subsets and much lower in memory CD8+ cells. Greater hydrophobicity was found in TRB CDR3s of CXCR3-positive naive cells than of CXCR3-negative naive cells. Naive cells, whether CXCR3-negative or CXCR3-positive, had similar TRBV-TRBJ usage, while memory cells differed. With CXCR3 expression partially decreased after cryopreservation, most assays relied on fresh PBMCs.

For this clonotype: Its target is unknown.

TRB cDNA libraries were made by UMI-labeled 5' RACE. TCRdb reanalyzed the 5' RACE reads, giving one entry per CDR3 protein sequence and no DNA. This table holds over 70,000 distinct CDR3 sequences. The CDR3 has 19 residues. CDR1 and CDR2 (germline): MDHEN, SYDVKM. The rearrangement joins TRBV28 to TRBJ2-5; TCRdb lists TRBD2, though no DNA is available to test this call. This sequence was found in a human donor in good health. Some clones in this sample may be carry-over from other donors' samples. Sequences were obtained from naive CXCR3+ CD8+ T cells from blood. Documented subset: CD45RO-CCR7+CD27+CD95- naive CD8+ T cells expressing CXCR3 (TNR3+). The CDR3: CASSLLASGGPTHQETQYF. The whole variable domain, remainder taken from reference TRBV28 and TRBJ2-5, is DVKVTQSSRYLVKRTGEKVFLECVQDMDHENMFWYRQDPGLGLRLIYFSYDVKMKEKGDIPEGYSVSREKKERFSLILESASTNQTSMYLCASSLLASGGPTHQETQYFGPGTRLLVL.